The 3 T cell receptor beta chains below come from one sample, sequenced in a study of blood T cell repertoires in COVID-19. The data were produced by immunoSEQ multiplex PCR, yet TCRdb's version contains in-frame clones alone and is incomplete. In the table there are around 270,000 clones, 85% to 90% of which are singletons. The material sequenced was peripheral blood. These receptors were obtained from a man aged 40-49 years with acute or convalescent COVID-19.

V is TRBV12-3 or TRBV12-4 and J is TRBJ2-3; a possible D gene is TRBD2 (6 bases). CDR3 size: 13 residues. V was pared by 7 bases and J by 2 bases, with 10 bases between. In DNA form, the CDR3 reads TGTGCCAGCACCCTAGCGCACACAGATACGCAGTATTTT. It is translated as CASTLAHTDTQYF.

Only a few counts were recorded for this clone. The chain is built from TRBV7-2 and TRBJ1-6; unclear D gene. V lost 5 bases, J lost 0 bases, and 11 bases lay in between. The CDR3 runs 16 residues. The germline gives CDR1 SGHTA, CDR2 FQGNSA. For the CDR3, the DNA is TGTGCCAGCAGCCCCCAAGGGAGCTCCTATAATTCACCCCTCCACTTT. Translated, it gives CASSPQGSSYNSPLHF.

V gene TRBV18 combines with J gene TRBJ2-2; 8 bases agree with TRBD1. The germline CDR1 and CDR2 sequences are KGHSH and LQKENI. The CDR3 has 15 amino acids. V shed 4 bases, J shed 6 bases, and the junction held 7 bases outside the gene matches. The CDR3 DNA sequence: TGTGCCAGCTCACTGACAGGGGATTTTTCCGGGGAGCTGTTTTTT. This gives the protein CASSLTGDFSGELFF.